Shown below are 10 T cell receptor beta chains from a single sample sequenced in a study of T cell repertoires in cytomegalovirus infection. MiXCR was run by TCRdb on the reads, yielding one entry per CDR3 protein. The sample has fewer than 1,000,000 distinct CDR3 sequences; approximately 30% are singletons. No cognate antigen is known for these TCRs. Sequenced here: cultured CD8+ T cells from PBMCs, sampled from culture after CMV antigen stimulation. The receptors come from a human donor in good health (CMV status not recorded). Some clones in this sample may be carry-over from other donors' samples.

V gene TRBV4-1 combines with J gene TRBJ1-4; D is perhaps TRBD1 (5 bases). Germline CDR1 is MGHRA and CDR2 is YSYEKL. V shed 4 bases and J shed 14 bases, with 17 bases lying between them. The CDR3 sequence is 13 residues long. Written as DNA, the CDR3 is TGCGCCAGCAGCCCCCCCGGCGCTTCAGGGCTGTTTTTT. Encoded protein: CASSPPGASGLFF.

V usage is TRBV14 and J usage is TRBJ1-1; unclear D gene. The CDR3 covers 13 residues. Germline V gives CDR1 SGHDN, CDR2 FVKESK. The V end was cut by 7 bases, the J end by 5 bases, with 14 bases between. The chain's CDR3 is CASTREVGTEAFF. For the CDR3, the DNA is TGTGCCAGCACTAGGGAAGTGGGAACTGAAGCTTTCTTT.

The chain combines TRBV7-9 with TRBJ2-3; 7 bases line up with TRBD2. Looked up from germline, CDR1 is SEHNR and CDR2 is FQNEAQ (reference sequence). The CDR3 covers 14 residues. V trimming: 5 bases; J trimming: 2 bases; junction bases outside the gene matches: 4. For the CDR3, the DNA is TGTGCCAGCAGCCTCAGCGGGATCACAGATACGCAGTATTTT. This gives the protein CASSLSGITDTQYF.

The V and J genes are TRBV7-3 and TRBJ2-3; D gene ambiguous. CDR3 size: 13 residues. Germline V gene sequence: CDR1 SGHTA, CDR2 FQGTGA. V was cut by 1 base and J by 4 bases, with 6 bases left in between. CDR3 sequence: CASSLSQADTQYF. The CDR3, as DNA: TGTGCCAGCAGCTTAAGCCAGGCAGATACGCAGTATTTT. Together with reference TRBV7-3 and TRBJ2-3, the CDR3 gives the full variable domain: GAGVSQTPSNKVTEKGKYVELRCDPISGHTALYWYRQSLGQGPEFLIYFQGTGAADDSGLPNDRFFAVRPEGSVSTLKIQRTERGDSAVYLCASSLSQADTQYFGPGTRLTVL.

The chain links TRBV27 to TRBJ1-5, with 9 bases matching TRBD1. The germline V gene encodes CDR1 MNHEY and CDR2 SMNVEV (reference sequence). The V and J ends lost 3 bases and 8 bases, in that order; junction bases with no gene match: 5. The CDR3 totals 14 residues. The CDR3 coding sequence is TGTGCCAGCAGTTTCGGGACAGGGATGGAGCCCCAGCATTTT. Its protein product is CASSFGTGMEPQHF.

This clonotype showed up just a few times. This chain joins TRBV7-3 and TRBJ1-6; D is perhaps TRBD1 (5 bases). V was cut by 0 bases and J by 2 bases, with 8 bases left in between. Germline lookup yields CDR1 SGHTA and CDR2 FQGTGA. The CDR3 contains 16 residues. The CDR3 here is CASSLTGATYNSPLHF. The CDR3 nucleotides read TGTGCCAGCAGCTTAACCGGGGCCACCTATAATTCACCCCTCCACTTT.

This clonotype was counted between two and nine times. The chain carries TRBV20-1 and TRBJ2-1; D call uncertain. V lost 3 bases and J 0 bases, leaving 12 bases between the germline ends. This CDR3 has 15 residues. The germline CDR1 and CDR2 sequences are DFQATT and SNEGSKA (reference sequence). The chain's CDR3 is CSARISSSSYNEQFF. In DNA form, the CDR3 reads TGCAGTGCTAGGATTAGCTCGAGCTCCTACAATGAGCAGTTCTTC.

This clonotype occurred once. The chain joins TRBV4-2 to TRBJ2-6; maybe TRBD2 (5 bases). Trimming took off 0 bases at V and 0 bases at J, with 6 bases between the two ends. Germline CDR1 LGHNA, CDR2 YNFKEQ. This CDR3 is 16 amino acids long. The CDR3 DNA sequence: TGTGCCAGCAGCCAAGAGGAGGACTCTGGGGCCAACGTCCTGACTTTC. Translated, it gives CASSQEEDSGANVLTF.

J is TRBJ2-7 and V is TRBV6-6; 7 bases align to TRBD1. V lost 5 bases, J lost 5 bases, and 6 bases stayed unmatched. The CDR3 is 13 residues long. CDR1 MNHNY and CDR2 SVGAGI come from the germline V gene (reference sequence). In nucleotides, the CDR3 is TGTGCCAGCAGTCACGACAGGGTTCACGAGCAGTACGTC. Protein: CASSHDRVHEQYV.

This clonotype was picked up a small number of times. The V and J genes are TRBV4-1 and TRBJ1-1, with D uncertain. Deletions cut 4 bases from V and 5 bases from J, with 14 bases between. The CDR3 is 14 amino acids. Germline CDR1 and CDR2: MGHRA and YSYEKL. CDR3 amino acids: CASSPTQATTEAFF. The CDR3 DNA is TGCGCCAGCAGCCCTACTCAAGCAACTACTGAAGCTTTCTTT.